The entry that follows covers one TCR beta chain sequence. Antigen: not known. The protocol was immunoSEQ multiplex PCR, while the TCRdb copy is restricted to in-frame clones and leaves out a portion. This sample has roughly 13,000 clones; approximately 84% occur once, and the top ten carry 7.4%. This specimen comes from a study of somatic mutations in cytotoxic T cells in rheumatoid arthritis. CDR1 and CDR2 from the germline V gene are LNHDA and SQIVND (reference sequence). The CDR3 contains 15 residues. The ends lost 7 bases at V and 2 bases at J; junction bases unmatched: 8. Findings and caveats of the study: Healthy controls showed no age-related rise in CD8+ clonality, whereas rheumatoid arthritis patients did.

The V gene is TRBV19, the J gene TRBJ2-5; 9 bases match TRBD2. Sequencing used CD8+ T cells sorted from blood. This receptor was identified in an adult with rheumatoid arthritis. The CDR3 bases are TGTGCCAGTACCTCCCGGACTAGCGCACAAGAGACCCAGTACTTC. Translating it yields CASTSRTSAQETQYF.